A selection of T cell receptor beta chains follows, all from one sample in a study of graft-versus-host responses after intestinal transplantation. Their antigen targets remain unknown. TCRdb's table, derived via immunoSEQ multiplex PCR, lists solely in-frame clones and lacks some. The sample contains over 65,000 clones, roughly nine tenths of which appear only once. Sequencing was performed on unstimulated CD4+ T cells sorted from spleen or lymph node cells, taken before intestinal transplant. The receptor set was obtained from a human donor who received an intestinal transplant. Both conserved end residues are part of each CDR3. Fields, in order: V gene, D gene, clone size, J gene, CDR3 protein, CDR3 DNA. D genes are given only for firm matches. The size field is filled for only some rows; it gives once, few, many or a size class.

v_gene: TRBV19
d_gene: NA
abundance: once
j_gene: TRBJ1-3
CDR3aa: CASSGQSSGNTIYF
CDR3nt: TGTGCCAGTAGTGGACAGTCCAGTGGAAACACCATATATTTT

v_gene: TRBV19
d_gene: NA
abundance: NA
j_gene: TRBJ2-3
CDR3aa: CASSIGHAQYF
CDR3nt: TGTGCCAGTAGTATCGGACACGCGCAGTATTTT

v_gene: TRBV6-5
d_gene: TRBD1
abundance: NA
j_gene: TRBJ2-7
CDR3aa: CASSYRDRGYYEQYF
CDR3nt: TGTGCCAGCAGCTACAGGGACAGGGGTTACTACGAGCAGTACTTC

v_gene: TRBV7-8
d_gene: TRBD1
abundance: NA
j_gene: TRBJ1-2
CDR3aa: CASSLGGTANYGYTF
CDR3nt: TGTGCCAGCAGCTTAGGGGGGACAGCTAACTATGGCTACACCTTC

v_gene: TRBV6-1
d_gene: NA
abundance: NA
j_gene: TRBJ1-2
CDR3aa: CASSEYLNYGYTF
CDR3nt: TGTGCCAGCAGTGAATACTTGAACTATGGCTACACCTTC

v_gene: TRBV12-5
d_gene: NA
abundance: NA
j_gene: TRBJ2-5
CDR3aa: CASGSYRVETQYF
CDR3nt: TGTGCTAGTGGTTCCTACAGGGTTGAGACCCAGTACTTC

v_gene: TRBV4-1
d_gene: NA
abundance: NA
j_gene: TRBJ1-1
CDR3aa: CASSQELGRGEAFF
CDR3nt: TGCGCCAGCAGCCAAGAACTCGGGCGGGGTGAAGCTTTCTTT

v_gene: TRBV7-2
d_gene: NA
abundance: NA
j_gene: TRBJ2-3
CDR3aa: CASSLSGDSTDTQYF
CDR3nt: TGTGCCAGCAGCCTCTCGGGGGATAGCACAGATACGCAGTATTTT

v_gene: TRBV4-3
d_gene: NA
abundance: NA
j_gene: TRBJ1-3
CDR3aa: CASSQERGTGNTIYF
CDR3nt: TGCGCCAGCAGCCAAGAGCGGGGAACTGGAAACACCATATATTTT

v_gene: TRBV10-3
d_gene: TRBD1
abundance: NA
j_gene: TRBJ1-2
CDR3aa: CAISRGQLYGYTF
CDR3nt: TGTGCCATCAGTAGGGGACAGCTCTATGGCTACACCTTC

v_gene: TRBV4-3
d_gene: NA
abundance: NA
j_gene: TRBJ2-7
CDR3aa: CALKKGPKRHEQYF
CDR3nt: TGCGCCCTCAAGAAGGGGCCAAAACGCCACGAGCAGTACTTC

v_gene: TRBV5-1
d_gene: NA
abundance: NA
j_gene: TRBJ1-1
CDR3aa: CASSLFRANTEAFF
CDR3nt: TGCGCCAGCAGCTTGTTCAGGGCTAACACTGAAGCTTTCTTT

v_gene: TRBV7-2
d_gene: TRBD1
abundance: NA
j_gene: TRBJ1-1
CDR3aa: CASSPGQGWVTEAFF
CDR3nt: TGTGCCAGCAGCCCCGGACAGGGGTGGGTGACTGAAGCTTTCTTT

v_gene: TRBV6-5
d_gene: NA
abundance: NA
j_gene: TRBJ2-2
CDR3aa: CASSYSSTGELFF
CDR3nt: TGTGCCAGCAGTTACTCCAGCACCGGGGAGCTGTTTTTT

v_gene: TRBV29-1
d_gene: NA
abundance: NA
j_gene: TRBJ2-1
CDR3aa: CSAGGGQVNNEQFF
CDR3nt: TGCAGCGCAGGCGGGGGACAGGTAAACAATGAGCAGTTCTTC

v_gene: TRBV5-1
d_gene: TRBD2
abundance: NA
j_gene: TRBJ2-5
CDR3aa: CASSLELSGGETQYF
CDR3nt: TGCGCCAGCAGCTTGGAACTTAGCGGGGGTGAGACCCAGTACTTC

v_gene: TRBV6-5
d_gene: NA
abundance: NA
j_gene: TRBJ2-5
CDR3aa: CASSVQGSFPGTQYF
CDR3nt: TGTGCCAGCAGTGTCCAGGGGAGCTTCCCGGGGACCCAGTACTTC

v_gene: TRBV14
d_gene: NA
abundance: NA
j_gene: TRBJ1-2
CDR3aa: CASSQSPNYGYTF
CDR3nt: TGTGCCAGCAGCCAGTCTCCTAACTATGGCTACACCTTC

v_gene: TRBV19
d_gene: NA
abundance: few
j_gene: TRBJ1-5
CDR3aa: CASSILGSNQPQHF
CDR3nt: TGTGCCAGTAGTATTCTAGGTAGCAATCAGCCCCAGCATTTT

v_gene: TRBV6-5
d_gene: NA
abundance: few
j_gene: TRBJ1-6
CDR3aa: CASSWKAFGSPLHF
CDR3nt: TGTGCCAGCAGTTGGAAGGCCTTCGGGTCACCCCTCCACTTT